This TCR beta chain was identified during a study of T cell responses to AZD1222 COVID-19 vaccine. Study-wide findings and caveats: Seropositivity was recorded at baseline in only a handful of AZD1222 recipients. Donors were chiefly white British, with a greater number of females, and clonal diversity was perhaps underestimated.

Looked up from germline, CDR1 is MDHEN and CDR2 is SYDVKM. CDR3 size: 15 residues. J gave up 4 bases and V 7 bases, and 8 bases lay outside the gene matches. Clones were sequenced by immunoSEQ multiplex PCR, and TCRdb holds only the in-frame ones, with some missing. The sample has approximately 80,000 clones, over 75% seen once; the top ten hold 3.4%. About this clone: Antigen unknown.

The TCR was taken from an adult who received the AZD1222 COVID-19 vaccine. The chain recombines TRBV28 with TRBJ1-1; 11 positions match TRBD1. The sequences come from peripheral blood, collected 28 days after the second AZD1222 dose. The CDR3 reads CASKGTGGGGTEAFF. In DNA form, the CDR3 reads TGTGCCAGCAAAGGGACAGGGGGAGGGGGCACTGAAGCTTTCTTT. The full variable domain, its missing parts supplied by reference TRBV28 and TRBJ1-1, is DVKVTQSSRYLVKRTGEKVFLECVQDMDHENMFWYRQDPGLGLRLIYFSYDVKMKEKGDIPEGYSVSREKKERFSLILESASTNQTSMYLCASKGTGGGGTEAFFGQGTRLTVV.